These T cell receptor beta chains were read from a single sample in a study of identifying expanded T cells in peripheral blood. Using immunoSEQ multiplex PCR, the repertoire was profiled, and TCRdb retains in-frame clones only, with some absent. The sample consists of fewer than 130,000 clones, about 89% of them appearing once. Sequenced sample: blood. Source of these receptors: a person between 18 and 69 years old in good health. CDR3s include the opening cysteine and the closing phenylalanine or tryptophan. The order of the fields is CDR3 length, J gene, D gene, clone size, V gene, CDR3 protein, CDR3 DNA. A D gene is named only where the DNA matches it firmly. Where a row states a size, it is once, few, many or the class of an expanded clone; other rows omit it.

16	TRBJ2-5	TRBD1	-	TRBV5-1	CASSRPGQGAQKTQYF	TGCGCCAGCAGCCGTCCGGGACAGGGGGCGCAAAAGACCCAGTACTTC
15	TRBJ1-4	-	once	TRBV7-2	CASSLEAWENEKLFF	TGTGCCAGCAGCTTAGAGGCTTGGGAGAATGAAAAACTGTTTTTT
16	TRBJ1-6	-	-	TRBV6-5	CASSYSLPIYNSPLHF	TGTGCCAGCAGTTACTCGTTGCCTATATATAATTCACCCCTCCACTTT
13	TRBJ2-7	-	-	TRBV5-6	CASSLEGFGEQYF	TGTGCCAGCAGCTTGGAAGGGTTCGGCGAGCAGTACTTC
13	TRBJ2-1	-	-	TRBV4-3	CASSLASYNEQFF	TGCGCCAGCAGCTTGGCCTCCTACAATGAGCAGTTCTTC
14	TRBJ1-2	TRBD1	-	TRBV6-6	CASSYLTGNYGYTF	TGTGCCAGCAGTTACTTGACAGGGAACTATGGCTACACCTTC
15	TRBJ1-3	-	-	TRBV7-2	CASSQTQGTGNTIYF	TGTGCCAGCAGCCAGACCCAGGGGACTGGAAACACCATATATTTT
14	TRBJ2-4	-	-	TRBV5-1	CASSGGDNGGIQYF	TGCGCCAGCAGCGGCGGGGATAATGGGGGCATTCAGTACTTC
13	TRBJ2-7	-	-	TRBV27	CASSRTPTYEQYF	TGTGCCAGCAGTCGCACCCCCACCTACGAGCAGTACTTC
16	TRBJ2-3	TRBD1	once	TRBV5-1	CASSLGTGAETDTQYF	TGCGCCAGCAGCCTTGGGACAGGGGCTGAAACAGATACGCAGTATTTT
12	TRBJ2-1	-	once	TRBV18	CASSPGTEEQFF	TGTGCCAGCTCACCGGGGACGGAAGAGCAGTTCTTC
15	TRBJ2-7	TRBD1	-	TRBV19	CASSIQGTGAYEQYF	TGTGCCAGTAGTATTCAGGGGACAGGGGCCTACGAGCAGTACTTC
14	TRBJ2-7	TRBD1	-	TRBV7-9	CASSWGTDSYEQYF	TGTGCCAGCAGCTGGGGGACAGATTCCTACGAGCAGTACTTC
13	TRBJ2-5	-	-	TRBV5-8	CASSLQYQETQYF	TGTGCCAGCAGCTTGCAGTACCAAGAGACCCAGTACTTC
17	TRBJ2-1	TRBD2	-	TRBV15	CATSSPLAGGFYNEQFF	TGTGCCACCAGCAGCCCTCTAGCGGGGGGGTTCTACAATGAGCAGTTCTTC
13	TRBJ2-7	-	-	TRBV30	CAWSGQGPYEQYF	TGTGCCTGGAGTGGGCAGGGCCCCTACGAGCAGTACTTC
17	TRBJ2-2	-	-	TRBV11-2	CASSLDGGRAGTGELFF	TGTGCCAGCAGCTTAGATGGCGGCAGGGCGGGAACCGGGGAGCTGTTTTTT
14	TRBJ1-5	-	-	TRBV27	CASSLAGSRQPQHF	TGTGCCAGCAGTTTAGCAGGGTCCCGCCAGCCCCAGCATTTT
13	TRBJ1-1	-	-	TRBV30	CAFRRSYNTEAFF	TGTGCCTTCCGTAGGTCTTACAACACTGAAGCTTTCTTT
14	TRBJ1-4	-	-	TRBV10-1	CASTRDGLNEKLFF	TGCGCCAGCACCCGGGACGGACTAAATGAAAAACTGTTTTTT
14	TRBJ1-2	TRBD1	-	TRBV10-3	CAITPTGANYGYTF	TGTGCCATCACTCCGACAGGGGCTAACTATGGCTACACCTTC
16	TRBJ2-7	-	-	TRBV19	CASSSQGRPPNYEQYF	TGTGCCAGTAGTTCCCAGGGGCGGCCCCCTAACTACGAGCAGTACTTC
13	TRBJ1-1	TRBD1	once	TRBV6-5	CASRGQRGLEAFF	TGTGCCAGCAGAGGACAGAGGGGGCTTGAAGCTTTCTTT
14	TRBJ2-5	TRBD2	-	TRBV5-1	CASRRGGRGETQYF	TGCGCCAGCCGTCGCGGGGGGAGGGGAGAGACCCAGTACTTC
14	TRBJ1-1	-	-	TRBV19	CASSIADMNTEAFF	TGTGCCAGTAGTATTGCAGATATGAACACTGAAGCTTTCTTT
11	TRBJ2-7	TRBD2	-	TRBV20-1	CSARGGGEQYF	TGCAGTGCTAGAGGGGGGGGCGAGCAGTACTTC
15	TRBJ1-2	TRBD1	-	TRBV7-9	CASSSSGGFWNGYTF	TGTGCCAGCAGCTCATCAGGGGGCTTTTGGAATGGCTACACCTTC
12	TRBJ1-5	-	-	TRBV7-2	CASSARWGPQHF	TGTGCCAGCAGCGCGAGGTGGGGGCCCCAGCATTTT
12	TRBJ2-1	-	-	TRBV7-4	CASSREYNEQFF	TGTGCCAGCAGCCGAGAGTACAATGAGCAGTTCTTC
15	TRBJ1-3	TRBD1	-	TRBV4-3	CASSQDRVPGNTIYF	TGCGCCAGCAGCCAGGACAGGGTTCCTGGAAACACCATATATTTT
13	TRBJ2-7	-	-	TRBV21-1	CASSFPKEHEQYF	TGTGCCAGCAGCTTCCCGAAGGAACACGAGCAGTACTTC
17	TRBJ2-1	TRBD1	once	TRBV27	CASSLVPGTGIYNEQFF	TGTGCCAGCAGTTTGGTCCCGGGGACAGGGATTTACAATGAGCAGTTCTTC
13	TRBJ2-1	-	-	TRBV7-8	CASSLDGRGMQFF	TGTGCCAGCAGCTTAGACGGCAGGGGTATGCAGTTCTTC
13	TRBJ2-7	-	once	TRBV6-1	CASSEARLYEQYF	TGTGCCAGCAGTGAAGCGAGACTGTACGAGCAGTACTTC
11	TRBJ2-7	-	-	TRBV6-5	CASRHSYEQYF	TGTGCCAGCCGGCACAGCTACGAGCAGTACTTC
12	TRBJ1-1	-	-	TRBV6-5	CASSPADTEAFF	TGTGCCAGCAGTCCCGCCGACACTGAAGCTTTCTTT
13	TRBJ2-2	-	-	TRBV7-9	CASSLTGRGELFF	TGTGCCAGCAGCTTAACGGGGCGCGGGGAGCTGTTTTTT
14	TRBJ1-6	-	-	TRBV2	CASLGTIYNSPLHF	TGTGCCAGCCTAGGGACGATCTATAATTCACCCCTCCACTTT
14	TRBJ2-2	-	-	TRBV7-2	CASSLASGTGELFF	TGTGCCAGCAGCTTAGCGTCGGGGACCGGGGAGCTGTTTTTT
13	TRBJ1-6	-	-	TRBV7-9	CASRSSYNSPLHF	TGTGCCAGCAGGAGCTCCTATAATTCACCCCTCCACTTT
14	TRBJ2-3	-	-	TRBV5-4	CASNPGVGTDTQYF	TGTGCCAGCAACCCTGGGGTCGGGACAGATACGCAGTATTTT
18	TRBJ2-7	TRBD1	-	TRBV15	CATSRERGGDIVSYEQYF	TGTGCCACCAGCAGAGAGAGAGGGGGCGATATCGTCTCCTACGAGCAGTACTTC
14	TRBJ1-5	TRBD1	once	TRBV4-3	CASSQTEGAGPQHF	TGCGCCAGCAGCCAGACCGAGGGGGCAGGGCCCCAGCATTTT
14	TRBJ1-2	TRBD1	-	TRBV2	CASSEGRGNYGYTF	TGTGCCAGCAGTGAGGGCAGGGGGAACTATGGCTACACCTTC
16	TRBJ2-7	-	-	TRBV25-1	CASSGLTGLTAYEQYF	TGTGCCAGCAGTGGACTGACTGGACTGACCGCCTACGAGCAGTACTTC
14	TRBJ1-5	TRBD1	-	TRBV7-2	CASSRQGVDQPQHF	TGTGCCAGCAGCCGACAGGGGGTCGATCAGCCCCAGCATTTT
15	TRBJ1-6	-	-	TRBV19	CASSAGRALGSPLHF	TGTGCCAGTAGTGCGGGCCGGGCTCTAGGTTCACCCCTCCACTTT
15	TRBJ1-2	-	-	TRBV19	CASSIFGRDSYGYTF	TGTGCCAGTAGTATCTTTGGCAGGGACTCCTATGGCTACACCTTC
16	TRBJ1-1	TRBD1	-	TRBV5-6	CASSLDRGSLNTEAFF	TGTGCCAGCAGCTTGGACAGGGGCAGTTTGAACACTGAAGCTTTCTTT
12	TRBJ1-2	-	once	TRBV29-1	CSVQGRAYGYTF	TGCAGCGTTCAGGGCAGGGCTTATGGCTACACCTTC
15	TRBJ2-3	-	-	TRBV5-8	CASSWGALSTDTQYF	TGTGCCAGCAGCTGGGGGGCCCTCTCCACAGATACGCAGTATTTT
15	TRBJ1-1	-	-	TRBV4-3	CASSQVQRGATEAFF	TGCGCCAGCAGCCAAGTTCAACGGGGGGCCACTGAAGCTTTCTTT
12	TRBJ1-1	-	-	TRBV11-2	CASSFQTTEAFF	TGTGCCAGCAGCTTCCAGACCACTGAAGCTTTCTTT
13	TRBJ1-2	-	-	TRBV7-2	CASSLGSHYGYTF	TGTGCCAGCAGCTTAGGATCCCACTATGGCTACACCTTC
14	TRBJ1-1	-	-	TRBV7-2	CASSPGGVDTEAFF	TGTGCCAGCAGTCCTGGGGGGGTTGATACTGAAGCTTTCTTT
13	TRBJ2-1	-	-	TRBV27	CASSPGVSSEQFF	TGTGCCAGCAGTCCCGGAGTATCTAGTGAGCAGTTCTTC
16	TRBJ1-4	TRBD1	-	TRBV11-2	CASSLALGTGSEKLFF	TGTGCCAGCAGCTTAGCCCTAGGGACAGGGAGTGAAAAACTGTTTTTT
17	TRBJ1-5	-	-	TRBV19	CASSILPGPGVGQPQHF	TGTGCCAGTAGTATATTGCCCGGGCCCGGGGTAGGTCAGCCCCAGCATTTT
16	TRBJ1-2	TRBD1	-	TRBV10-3	CAISDRTGPKLYGYTF	TGTGCCATCAGTGATAGGACAGGGCCTAAACTTTATGGCTACACCTTC
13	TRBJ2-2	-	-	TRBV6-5	CASRRGVNGELFF	TGTGCCAGCAGGAGGGGAGTTAACGGGGAGCTGTTTTTT